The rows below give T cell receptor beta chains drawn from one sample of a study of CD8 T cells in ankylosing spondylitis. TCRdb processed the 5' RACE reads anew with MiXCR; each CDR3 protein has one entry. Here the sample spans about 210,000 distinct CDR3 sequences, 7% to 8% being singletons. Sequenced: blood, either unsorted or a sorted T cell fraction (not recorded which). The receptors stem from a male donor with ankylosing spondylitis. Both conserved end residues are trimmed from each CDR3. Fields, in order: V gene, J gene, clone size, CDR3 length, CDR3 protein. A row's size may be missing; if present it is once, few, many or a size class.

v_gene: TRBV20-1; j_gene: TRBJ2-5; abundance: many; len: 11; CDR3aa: SARHAREETQY
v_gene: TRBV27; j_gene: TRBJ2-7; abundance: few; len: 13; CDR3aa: ASSFSGTSSYEQY
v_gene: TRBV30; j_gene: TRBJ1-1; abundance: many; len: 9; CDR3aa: AWNPYTEAF
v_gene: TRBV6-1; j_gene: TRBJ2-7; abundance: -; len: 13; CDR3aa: ASRRVRSGSYEQY
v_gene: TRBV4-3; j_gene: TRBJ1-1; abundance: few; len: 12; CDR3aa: ASSQGQGAREAF
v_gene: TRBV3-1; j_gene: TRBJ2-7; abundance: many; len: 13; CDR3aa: ASSQELGIFYEQY
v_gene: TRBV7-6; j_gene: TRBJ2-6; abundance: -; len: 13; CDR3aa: ASSLTPSGANVLT
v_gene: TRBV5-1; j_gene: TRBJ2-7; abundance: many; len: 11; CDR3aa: ASSSPPAYEQY
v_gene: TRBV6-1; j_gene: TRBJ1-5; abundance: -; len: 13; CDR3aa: ASRSRVGGNQPQH
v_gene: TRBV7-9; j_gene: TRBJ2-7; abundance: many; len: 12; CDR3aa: ASSLVGGAHEQY
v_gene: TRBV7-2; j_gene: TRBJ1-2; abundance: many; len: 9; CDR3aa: ASSFGLGYT
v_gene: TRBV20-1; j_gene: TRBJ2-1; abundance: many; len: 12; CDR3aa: SARGQDHYNEQF
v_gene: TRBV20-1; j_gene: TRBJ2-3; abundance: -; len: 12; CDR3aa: SGYSGYTADTQY
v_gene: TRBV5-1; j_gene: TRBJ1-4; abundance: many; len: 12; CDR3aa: ASSPTRANEKLF
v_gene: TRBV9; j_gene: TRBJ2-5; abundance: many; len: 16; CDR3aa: ASSLHPRLAGSQETQY
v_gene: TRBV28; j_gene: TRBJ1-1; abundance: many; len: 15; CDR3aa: ASSLDRAGLSNTEAF
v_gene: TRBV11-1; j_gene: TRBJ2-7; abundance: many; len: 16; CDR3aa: ASSGGVEDNLRPYEQY
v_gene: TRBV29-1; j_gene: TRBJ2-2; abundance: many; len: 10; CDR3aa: SATGGTGELF
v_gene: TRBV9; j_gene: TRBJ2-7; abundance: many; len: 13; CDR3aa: ASSVGDLSSYEQY
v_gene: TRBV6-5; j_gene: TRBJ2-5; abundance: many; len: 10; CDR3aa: ASRRYQETQY
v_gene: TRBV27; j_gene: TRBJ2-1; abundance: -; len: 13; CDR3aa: ASTSWSSGWIEQF
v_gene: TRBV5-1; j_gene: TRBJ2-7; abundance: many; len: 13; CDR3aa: ASSLNRDGAYEQY
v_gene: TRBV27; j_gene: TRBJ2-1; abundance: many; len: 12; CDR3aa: ASSPWDARNEQF
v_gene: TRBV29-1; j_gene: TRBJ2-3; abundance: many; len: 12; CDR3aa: SADSGALTDTQY
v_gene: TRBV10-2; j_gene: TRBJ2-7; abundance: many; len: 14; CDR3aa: ASSDRWVAKSYEQY
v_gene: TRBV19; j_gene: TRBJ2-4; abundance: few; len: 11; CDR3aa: ASSIEQFDIQY
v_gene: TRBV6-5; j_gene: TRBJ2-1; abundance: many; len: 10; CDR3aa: ASSRGNNEQF
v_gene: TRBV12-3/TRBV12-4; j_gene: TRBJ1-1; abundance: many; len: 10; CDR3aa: AIRGRETEAF
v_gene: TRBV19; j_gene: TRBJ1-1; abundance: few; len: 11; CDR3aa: ASSMFAGTEAF
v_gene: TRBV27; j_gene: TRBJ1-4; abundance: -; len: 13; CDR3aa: ASSLEGATNEKLF
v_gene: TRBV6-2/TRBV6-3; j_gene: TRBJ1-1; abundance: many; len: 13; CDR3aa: ASTVRQGWEAEAF
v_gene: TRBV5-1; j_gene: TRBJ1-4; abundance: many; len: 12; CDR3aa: ASSLGQPGEKLF
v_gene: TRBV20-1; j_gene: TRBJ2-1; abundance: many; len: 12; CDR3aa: SAAGLADYNEQF
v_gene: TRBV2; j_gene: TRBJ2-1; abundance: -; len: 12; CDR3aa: ASTTVDSYNEQF
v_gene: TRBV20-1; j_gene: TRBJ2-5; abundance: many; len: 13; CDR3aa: SAVPTGHQKETQY
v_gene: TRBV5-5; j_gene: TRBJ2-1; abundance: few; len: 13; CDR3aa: ASSLASGTYNEQF
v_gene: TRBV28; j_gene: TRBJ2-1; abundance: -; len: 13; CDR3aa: ASSFLAGGSGEQF
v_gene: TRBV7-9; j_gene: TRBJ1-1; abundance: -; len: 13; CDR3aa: ASSRGDRRNTEAF
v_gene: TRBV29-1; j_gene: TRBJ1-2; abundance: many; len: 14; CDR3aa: SVGSGGGGAPHGYT
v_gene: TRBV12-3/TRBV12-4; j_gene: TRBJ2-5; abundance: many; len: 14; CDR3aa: ASSLAQLGWSETQY
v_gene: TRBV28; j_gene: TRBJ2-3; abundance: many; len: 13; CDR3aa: ASSHRGPSTDTQY
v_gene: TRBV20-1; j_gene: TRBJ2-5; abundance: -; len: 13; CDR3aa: SARALRVNQETQY
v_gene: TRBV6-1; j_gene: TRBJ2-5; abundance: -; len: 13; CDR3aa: ASTRRVNGQETQY
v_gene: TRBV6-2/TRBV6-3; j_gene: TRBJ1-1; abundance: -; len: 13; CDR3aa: ASSYVDRGGTEAF
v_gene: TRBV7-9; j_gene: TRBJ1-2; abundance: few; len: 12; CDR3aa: ASSPSGAFYGYT